This T cell receptor beta chain emerged from a study of OX40 agonist ivuxolimab in advanced cancers. The V end was cut by 3 bases, the J end by 1 base, with 9 bases between. This CDR3 contains 14 residues. The germline V gene has CDR1 SNHLY and CDR2 FYNNEI. TCRdb's copy holds only in-frame clones and misses some; the assay was immunoSEQ multiplex PCR. This table holds 65,000 to 70,000 clones, roughly 84% found once. The V gene is TRBV2, the J gene TRBJ1-1, with D unresolved. The sample consisted of CD4+ or CD8+ T cells sorted from blood, taken in a trial of the OX40 agonist ivuxolimab. This clonotype was sampled from an adult with an advanced solid tumor such as melanoma, head and neck, liver or kidney cancer. CDR3: CASSDWSQNTEAFF. CDR3 nucleotide sequence: TGTGCCAGCAGTGATTGGTCCCAGAACACTGAAGCTTTCTTT.